These 28 T cell receptor beta chains came from one sample sequenced in a study of blood T cell repertoires in COVID-19. Measured with immunoSEQ multiplex PCR; TCRdb has only the in-frame clones, and not every one. The sample records 430,000 or so clones, roughly 84% being singletons. The specimen was PBMCs or T cells enriched from blood (not recorded which). The receptors derive from a woman aged 18-29 years who had been exposed to COVID-19.

This chain joins TRBV7-2 and TRBJ1-3; TRBD1 might be the D (5 bases). V gave up 4 bases and J gave up 4 bases, with 11 bases separating them. Germline V CDR1 and CDR2: SGHTA, FQGNSA. This CDR3 contains 14 residues. CDR3 bases: TGTGCCAGCAGCTCCAGGGAGGGAGGAAACACCATATATTTT. It codes for CASSSREGGNTIYF.

The V call is TRBV20-1, the J call TRBJ2-1, with D maybe TRBD2 (7 bases). Germline V gene sequence: CDR1 DFQATT, CDR2 SNEGSKA (reference sequence). The CDR3 runs to 15 residues. Trimming shortened V by 3 bases and J by 4 bases, and 16 bases separated the two germline ends. The CDR3 loop reads CSASWGGAVYNEQFF. For the CDR3, the DNA is TGCAGTGCTAGTTGGGGGGGCGCGGTTTACAATGAGCAGTTCTTC.

The chain combines TRBV2 with TRBJ2-1, with 7 positions matching TRBD1. Trimming removed 3 bases from V and 7 bases from J; junction bases left unmatched: 9. The CDR3 totals 15 residues. CDR1 is SNHLY and CDR2 is FYNNEI in the germline V gene. In nucleotides, the CDR3 is TGTGCCAGCAGTGACCCTCTTGACAGGGATAATGAGCAGTTCTTC. It is translated as CASSDPLDRDNEQFF.

This chain joins TRBV6-2 or TRBV6-3 and TRBJ2-7, with 12 bases that match TRBD2. Germline V gene lookup returns CDR1 MNHEY and CDR2 SVGEGT. This CDR3 comprises 17 residues. V trimming: 0 bases; J trimming: 3 bases; junction bases outside the gene matches: 6. DNA for the CDR3: TGTGCCAGCAGTTACTCGATTCTAGCGGGAGGGCTCTACGAGCAGTACTTC. Translated: CASSYSILAGGLYEQYF.

This clone has only a few counts. The CDR3 DNA reads as TGTGCCAAAGACAGGAACACTGAAGCTTTCTTT. Translation: CAKDRNTEAFF. The J gene is TRBJ1-1, the V gene TRBV6-5, with D perhaps TRBD1 (5 bases). This CDR3 comprises 11 residues. Germline loops: CDR1 MNHEY, CDR2 SVGAGI. The V end was cut by 10 bases, the J end by 1 base, with 7 bases between.

The chain employs TRBV19 and TRBJ2-1, with TRBD2 identical over 7 bases. CDR1 is LNHDA and CDR2 is SQIVND in the germline V gene (reference sequence). V lost 6 bases and J lost 4; bases outside the gene matches: 12. The CDR3 has 16 residues. The CDR3 protein is CASSNPSASGYNEQFF. The CDR3, as DNA: TGTGCCAGTAGCAACCCGTCGGCTAGCGGATACAATGAGCAGTTCTTC. Combining the CDR3 with reference TRBV19 and TRBJ2-1 gives the whole variable domain DGGITQSPKYLFRKEGQNVTLSCEQNLNHDAMYWYRQDPGQGLRLIYYSQIVNDFQKGDIAEGYSVSREKKESFPLTVTSAQKNPTAFYLCASSNPSASGYNEQFFGPGTRLTVL.

The rearrangement uses TRBV28 and TRBJ2-1; 12 bases line up with TRBD2. The germline gives CDR1 MDHEN, CDR2 SYDVKM. The CDR3 runs 15 residues. J gave up 16 bases and V 0 bases, and 10 bases lay outside the gene matches. The CDR3 region has the DNA TGTGCCAGCAGTTTATGGTCTAGCGGGGGGGCCCTTCGTTTCTTC. Translated, it gives CASSLWSSGGALRFF.

The rearrangement joins TRBV6-5 to TRBJ2-4, with D perhaps TRBD1 (6 bases). The CDR3 spans 15 residues. Trimming stripped 6 bases from V and 6 bases from J, with 18 bases between. CDR1 MNHEY and CDR2 SVGAGI come from the germline V gene. The CDR3 region is CASSPAGDAPNIQYF. The DNA for the CDR3 is TGTGCCAGCAGCCCAGCAGGGGACGCCCCAAACATTCAGTACTTC.

CDR3 loop: CASTTLRADSEGGYTF. The CDR3 nucleotides read TGTGCCAGCACCACTCTGAGGGCTGACTCCGAGGGTGGCTACACCTTC. This chain joins TRBV28 and TRBJ1-2; D call uncertain. V lost 7 bases to trimming and J lost 7 bases, with 25 bases between them. The CDR3 has 16 residues. Germline values: CDR1 MDHEN, CDR2 SYDVKM.

The chain is built from TRBV5-5 and TRBJ1-3; maybe TRBD1 (5 bases). The CDR3 extends over 15 amino acids. Germline V gene lookup returns CDR1 SGHKS and CDR2 YYEKEE (reference sequence). Trimming took off 0 bases at V and 0 bases at J, with 7 bases between the two ends. The CDR3 DNA is TGTGCCAGCAGCTTGGCCGACAGCTCTGGAAACACCATATATTTT. It yields the protein CASSLADSSGNTIYF.

This clone was detected a few times. The rearrangement links TRBV6-5 to TRBJ1-1; D unclear. V was pared by 8 bases and J by 0 bases, with 4 bases between. The CDR3 extends over 11 amino acids. From germline, CDR1 is MNHEY and CDR2 SVGAGI. The CDR3 DNA is TGTGCCAGCCTAATGAACACTGAAGCTTTCTTT. Protein: CASLMNTEAFF.

A single count supports this clone. The rearrangement uses TRBV19 and TRBJ1-1, with TRBD1 identical over 9 bases. Per germline, CDR1 LNHDA and CDR2 SQIVND (reference sequence). This CDR3 has 15 amino acids. V lost 1 base, J lost 6 bases, and 6 bases stayed unmatched. CDR3 nucleotide sequence: TGTGCCAGTAGTATAGGGGGGACAGGGAAGGCTGAAGCTTTCTTT. Amino acids: CASSIGGTGKAEAFF.

The chain couples TRBV6-2 or TRBV6-3 to TRBJ2-1; 16 bases fit TRBD2. Germline CDR1 and CDR2: MNHEY and SVGEGT. J lost 2 bases, V lost 5 bases, and 6 bases had no gene match. The CDR3 contains 18 residues. CDR3 bases: TGTGCCAGCAGTATGATTGGGACTAGCGGGGGGGCCTACAATGAGCAGTTCTTC. Residues: CASSMIGTSGGAYNEQFF.

This clone was seen once. The chain is built from TRBV9 and TRBJ1-1; 9 bases agree with TRBD1. After removal of 3 bases from V and 4 bases from J, the junction contained 7 bases not matched to a gene. The CDR3 runs 15 residues. Germline CDR1 reads SGDLS; CDR2 reads YYNGEE. As DNA, the CDR3 is TGTGCCAGCAGCGGGGGACAGGGATTAGGCACTGAAGCTTTCTTT. Its translation: CASSGGQGLGTEAFF. Together with reference TRBV9 and TRBJ1-1, the CDR3 gives the full variable domain: DSGVTQTPKHLITATGQRVTLRCSPRSGDLSVYWYQQSLDQGLQFLIQYYNGEERAKGNILERFSAQQFPDLHSELNLSSLELGDSALYFCASSGGQGLGTEAFFGQGTRLTVV.

This rearrangement joins TRBV5-1 to TRBJ2-7, with 7 bases aligning to TRBD1. Germline CDR1 and CDR2: SGHRS and YFSETQ. CDR3 length equals 19 residues. V lost 4 bases, J lost 1 base, and 20 bases stayed unmatched. For the CDR3, the DNA is TGCGCCAGCAGCCCCTATAGGTTCACCGATTTGACAGGGTCCTACGAGCAGTACTTC. Encoded protein: CASSPYRFTDLTGSYEQYF.

The chain couples TRBV27 to TRBJ2-7; 8 bases fit TRBD2. Germline lookup yields CDR1 MNHEY and CDR2 SMNVEV (reference sequence). The CDR3 has 13 amino acids. Trimming cost V 5 bases and J 7 bases; bases outside gene matches: 7. The CDR3 DNA sequence: TGTGCCAGCAGTCTACGGACTAGCCTTGAGCAGTACTTC. The encoded protein is CASSLRTSLEQYF.

Comments on this clone: The same CDR3 is also encoded by other DNA sequences in this sample. The genes are TRBV18 and TRBJ1-6; 7 bases align to TRBD1. This CDR3 region has 14 residues. Germline V lookup: CDR1 KGHSH, CDR2 LQKENI. The V and J ends lost 1 base and 8 bases, in that order; junction bases with no gene match: 2. Here the CDR3 reads CASSPQGADSPLHF. Written as DNA, the CDR3 is TGTGCCAGCTCACCACAGGGGGCCGATTCACCCCTCCACTTT.

V usage is TRBV10-1 and J usage is TRBJ2-1, with TRBD2 identical over 14 bases. The CDR3 is 15 residues long. V shed 5 bases, J shed 5 bases, and the junction held 2 bases outside the gene matches. Germline V gene sequence: CDR1 WNHNN, CDR2 SYGVQD (reference sequence). CDR3 nucleotides: TGCGCCAGCAGTAAGGGACTAGCGGGAGACAATGAGCAGTTCTTC. This sequence encodes CASSKGLAGDNEQFF.

The genes are TRBV5-6 and TRBJ1-3; D not resolved. From germline, CDR1 is SGHDT and CDR2 YYEEEE. This CDR3 contains 16 residues. V lost 4 bases, J lost 1 base, and 15 bases lay in between. CDR3 sequence reads: CASSPPFADSGNTIYF. CDR3 DNA sequence: TGTGCCAGCAGCCCCCCATTTGCGGATTCTGGAAACACCATATATTTT.

The V call is TRBV5-8, the J call TRBJ2-3, with D unclear. V lost 1 base and J lost 6, with 6 bases in between. CDR3 length: 12 amino acids. Germline CDR1 and CDR2: SGHTS and YDEGEE. The CDR3 DNA reads as TGTGCCAGCAGCTTGCAGTCGGATACGCAGTATTTT. Protein: CASSLQSDTQYF.

The rearrangement joins TRBV5-1 to TRBJ1-6, with 7 bases identical to TRBD1. The CDR3 has 13 amino acids. Trimming at V came to 4 bases and at J to 11 bases, leaving 6 bases not matched to a gene. Germline V CDR1 and CDR2: SGHRS, YFSETQ. Here the CDR3 reads CASSPDRAPPLHF. The CDR3 DNA reads as TGCGCCAGCAGCCCTGACAGGGCCCCACCCCTCCACTTT.

This chain uses TRBV3-1 (or the pseudogene TRBV3-2) with TRBJ1-3; no reliable D call. In germline, CDR1 is LGHDT, CDR2 YNNKEL (reference sequence). The CDR3 spans 14 residues. The V end lost 3 bases, the J end lost 5 bases, and 11 bases lay between the germline ends. The CDR3 sequence is CASSHLSVRNTIYF. In DNA form, the CDR3 reads TGTGCCAGCAGCCATCTCTCAGTTAGAAACACCATATATTTT.

The CDR3 loop reads CASSYRGEQYF. The CDR3 DNA follows: TGTGCCAGCAGTTACCGGGGCGAGCAGTACTTC. The rearrangement uses TRBV6-5 and TRBJ2-7; maybe TRBD2 (5 bases). Germline CDR1 is MNHEY and CDR2 is SVGAGI. The CDR3 totals 11 residues. The germline V and J ends were trimmed by 2 bases and 6 bases, with 5 bases remaining between them.

Notes on this clone: The sample contains more than one DNA sequence encoding this CDR3. The gene calls are TRBV6-2 or TRBV6-3 and TRBJ2-7, with D tentatively TRBD1 (6 bases). CDR1 is MNHEY, CDR2 SVGEGT, per germline. This CDR3 comprises 12 residues. Trimming pared 2 bases from V and 7 bases from J, leaving 9 bases between. CDR3 sequence (DNA): TGTGCCAGCAGTTACGGGGGCGGGGAGCAGTACTTC. It codes for CASSYGGGEQYF.

V is TRBV28 and J is TRBJ1-2; weak D call: TRBD1 (5 bases). The CDR3 is 12 amino acids. Germline CDR1 MDHEN, CDR2 SYDVKM. V dropped 9 bases and J dropped 5 bases, with 13 bases sitting between them. The CDR3 is CASTTRGYGYTF. CDR3 nucleotides: TGTGCCAGTACGACCCGGGGGTATGGCTACACCTTC.

This chain joins TRBV18 and TRBJ1-5; 10 bases match TRBD1. With 5 bases clipped from V and 7 bases from J, the junction kept 2 bases outside the gene matches. The CDR3 spans 13 residues. Germline CDR1 reads KGHSH; CDR2 reads LQKENI. Here the CDR3 DNA reads TGTGCCAGCTCATCGGACAGGGGGCAGCCCCAGCATTTT. Its protein product is CASSSDRGQPQHF. Full variable domain (outside the CDR3, taken from reference TRBV18 and TRBJ1-5): NAGVMQNPRHLVRRRGQEARLRCSPMKGHSHVYWYRQLPEEGLKFMVYLQKENIIDESGMPKERFSAEFPKEGPSILRIQQVVRGDSAAYFCASSSDRGQPQHFGDGTRLSIL.

The CDR3 sequence is CASSTSGISFLDTQYF. The CDR3, as DNA: TGTGCCAGCAGTACTAGCGGGATTTCCTTCTTAGATACGCAGTATTTT. The chain has TRBV25-1 and TRBJ2-3; 10 bases fit TRBD2. The J segment lost 5 bases and the V segment lost 5 bases, leaving 10 bases of the junction unmatched. Per germline, CDR1 MGHDK and CDR2 SYGVNS. This CDR3 is built from 16 residues.

The rearrangement joins TRBV9 to TRBJ2-7; the D gene is possibly TRBD1 (6 bases). Germline V gene lookup returns CDR1 SGDLS and CDR2 YYNGEE. The CDR3 has 13 residues. With 5 bases removed from V and 3 bases from J, the gap between germline ends came to 12 bases. The CDR3 region is CASSRQDVYEQYF. For the CDR3, the DNA is TGTGCCAGCAGTCGACAGGACGTCTACGAGCAGTACTTC.